This TCR beta chain is drawn from a study of cytomegalovirus exposure and HLA in healthy donors. The germline gives CDR1 SGHNT, CDR2 YYREEE (reference sequence). J lost 4 bases, V lost 5 bases, and 9 bases had no gene match. The CDR3 runs to 17 residues. Study results and caveats: Later, an analysis found that common viral pathogens appeared to be linked with several of the most significant clusters. Associated with HLA alleles at 0.05 false discovery rate in a later analysis were 17,000 or so TCR beta sequences. Later on, an analysis showed TCR association rates differing by HLA locus, with DRB1 the most and HLA-C the fewest. Most TCR sequences were uncommon, yet certain public TCRs appeared in many donors.

The PCR contained 60 Vbeta and 13 Jbeta primers. The data were produced by immunoSEQ multiplex PCR, yet TCRdb's version contains in-frame clones alone and is incomplete. The data contain approximately 70,000 clones, roughly 74% of them singletons. Regarding this clone: The antigen is unknown.

The chain links TRBV5-4 to TRBJ2-2; TRBD1 matches at 12 bases. The sequence was obtained from a woman in her thirties in good health and CMV-seropositive. The sample consisted of PBMCs. CDR3 region: CASSFPGQGAGTGELFF. In DNA, the CDR3 is TGTGCCAGCAGTTTCCCGGGACAGGGGGCCGGCACCGGGGAGCTGTTTTTT. Full variable domain (outside the CDR3, taken from reference TRBV5-4 and TRBJ2-2): ETGVTQSPTHLIKTRGQQVTLRCSSQSGHNTVSWYQQALGQGPQFIFQYYREEENGRGNFPPRFSGLQFPNYSSELNVNALELDDSALYLCASSFPGQGAGTGELFFGEGSRLTVL.